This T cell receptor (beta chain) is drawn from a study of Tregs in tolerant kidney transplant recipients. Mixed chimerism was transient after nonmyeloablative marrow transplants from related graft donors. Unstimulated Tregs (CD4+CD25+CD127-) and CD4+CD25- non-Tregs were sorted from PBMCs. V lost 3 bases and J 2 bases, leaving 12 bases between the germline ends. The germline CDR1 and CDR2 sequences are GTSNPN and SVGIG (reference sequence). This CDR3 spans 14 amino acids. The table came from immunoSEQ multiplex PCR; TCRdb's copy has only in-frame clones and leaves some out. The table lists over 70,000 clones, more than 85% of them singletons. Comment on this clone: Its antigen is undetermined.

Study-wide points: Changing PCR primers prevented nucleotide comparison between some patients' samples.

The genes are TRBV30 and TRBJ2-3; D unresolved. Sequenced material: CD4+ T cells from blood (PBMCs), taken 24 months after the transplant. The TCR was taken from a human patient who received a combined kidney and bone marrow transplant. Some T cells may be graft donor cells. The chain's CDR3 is CAWRYGRHTDTQYF. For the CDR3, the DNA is TGTGCCTGGAGGTATGGCAGACACACAGATACGCAGTATTTT.